This T cell receptor (beta chain) is drawn from a study of response to subunit inactivated influenza vaccine. TCRdb ran MiXCR on the RT-PCR reads and lists one entry per CDR3 protein. The sample contains over 400,000 distinct CDR3 sequences, roughly 11% of which appear only once. In its sample, this clonotype was seen a few times. V was clipped by 3 bases and J by 8 bases, with 11 bases between them. The CDR3 runs 13 residues. The germline V gene encodes CDR1 MNHEY and CDR2 SVGAGI. The material sequenced was PBMCs from blood, taken more than 35 days after vaccination. V is TRBV6-5 and J is TRBJ2-1; D is uncertain. This TCR was recovered from a man aged 50-60 years who received an inactivated influenza vaccine. The CDR3, as DNA: TGTGCCAGCAGTTATTTTCGTGGCTATGAGCAGTTCTTC. Translation: CASSYFRGYEQFF.